This is a list of T cell receptor beta chains from one sample in a study of blood T cell repertoires in COVID-19. The table came from immunoSEQ multiplex PCR; TCRdb's copy has only in-frame clones and leaves some out. The sample holds around 140,000 clones, approximately 80% seen once. The material sequenced was peripheral blood. The receptor source for this set is a man between 65 and 85 years old who had recovered from COVID-19. The CDR3 runs from the conserved cysteine through the conserved F or W. Each record gives: D gene, V gene, J gene, clone size, CDR3 protein, CDR3 DNA. The D gene is left open where the match is weak. The listing skips clone size in some rows; elsewhere it reads once, few, many or a size class.

d_gene: TRBD1
v_gene: TRBV9
j_gene: TRBJ1-5
abundance: few
CDR3aa: CASSAGGQGAGQPQHF
CDR3nt: TGTGCCAGCAGCGCCGGAGGACAGGGAGCGGGTCAGCCCCAGCATTTT

d_gene: TRBD2
v_gene: TRBV11-2
j_gene: TRBJ2-1
abundance: NA
CDR3aa: CASSAGTNYEQFF
CDR3nt: TGTGCCAGCAGCGCAGGGACTAACTATGAGCAGTTCTTC

d_gene: TRBD2
v_gene: TRBV6-6
j_gene: TRBJ2-1
abundance: NA
CDR3aa: CASSLLAGDNEQFF
CDR3nt: TGTGCCAGCAGCTTACTAGCGGGTGACAATGAGCAGTTCTTC

d_gene: TRBD2
v_gene: TRBV5-1
j_gene: TRBJ2-1
abundance: NA
CDR3aa: CASSYGTSGTVPSYNEQFF
CDR3nt: TGCGCCAGCAGCTACGGGACTAGCGGGACCGTACCCTCCTACAATGAGCAGTTCTTC

d_gene: NA
v_gene: TRBV10-1
j_gene: TRBJ1-2
abundance: NA
CDR3aa: CASSDRVNYGYTF
CDR3nt: TGCGCCAGCAGTGATCGGGTTAACTATGGCTACACCTTC

d_gene: TRBD1
v_gene: TRBV29-1
j_gene: TRBJ1-1
abundance: NA
CDR3aa: CSVGTGWVNTEAFF
CDR3nt: TGCAGCGTTGGGACAGGGTGGGTGAACACTGAAGCTTTCTTT

d_gene: NA
v_gene: TRBV10-1
j_gene: TRBJ2-5
abundance: few
CDR3aa: CASSETRGETQYF
CDR3nt: TGCGCCAGCAGTGAGACCAGGGGAGAGACCCAGTACTTC

d_gene: NA
v_gene: TRBV9
j_gene: TRBJ1-3
abundance: NA
CDR3aa: CASSPSGNSGNTIYF
CDR3nt: TGTGCCAGCAGCCCTAGTGGTAACTCTGGAAACACCATATATTTT

d_gene: NA
v_gene: TRBV5-4
j_gene: TRBJ2-5
abundance: NA
CDR3aa: CASSLKTGSETQYF
CDR3nt: TGTGCCAGCAGCTTAAAGACAGGTTCGGAGACCCAGTACTTC

d_gene: NA
v_gene: TRBV6-2/TRBV6-3
j_gene: TRBJ1-5
abundance: NA
CDR3aa: CASSYSKPGVYQPQHF
CDR3nt: TGTGCCAGCAGTTACTCGAAGCCAGGGGTTTATCAGCCCCAGCATTTT

d_gene: TRBD2
v_gene: TRBV7-9
j_gene: TRBJ2-7
abundance: NA
CDR3aa: CASSLGGSFYEQYF
CDR3nt: TGTGCCAGCAGCCTGGGCGGGAGCTTTTACGAGCAGTACTTC

d_gene: NA
v_gene: TRBV5-6
j_gene: TRBJ1-1
abundance: once
CDR3aa: CASSPRNTEAFF
CDR3nt: TGTGCCAGCAGCCCCAGGAACACTGAAGCTTTCTTT

d_gene: NA
v_gene: TRBV7-2
j_gene: TRBJ2-5
abundance: NA
CDR3aa: CASSLRRASRETQYF
CDR3nt: TGTGCCAGCAGCCTCCGGAGGGCCTCGAGGGAGACCCAGTACTTC

d_gene: TRBD2
v_gene: TRBV29-1
j_gene: TRBJ2-1
abundance: NA
CDR3aa: CSVDSWTSGSRVYNEQFF
CDR3nt: TGCAGCGTTGATTCGTGGACTAGCGGGAGTCGGGTCTACAATGAGCAGTTCTTC

d_gene: TRBD1
v_gene: TRBV9
j_gene: TRBJ1-4
abundance: NA
CDR3aa: CASSPRRGQEKLFF
CDR3nt: TGTGCCAGCAGCCCCCGTAGGGGGCAGGAAAAACTGTTTTTT

d_gene: NA
v_gene: TRBV7-2
j_gene: TRBJ1-2
abundance: NA
CDR3aa: CASSLEAGANYGYTF
CDR3nt: TGTGCCAGCAGCTTAGAGGCGGGGGCTAACTATGGCTACACCTTC

d_gene: NA
v_gene: TRBV11-2
j_gene: TRBJ2-7
abundance: NA
CDR3aa: CASSPIRGSPGYEQYF
CDR3nt: TGTGCCAGCAGCCCCATCCGCGGGTCCCCGGGCTACGAGCAGTACTTC

d_gene: NA
v_gene: TRBV9
j_gene: TRBJ2-3
abundance: NA
CDR3aa: CASSGGASGDTQYF
CDR3nt: TGTGCCAGCAGCGGTGGGGCCTCGGGAGATACGCAGTATTTT

d_gene: TRBD1
v_gene: TRBV3-1/TRBV3-2
j_gene: TRBJ2-7
abundance: NA
CDR3aa: CASSLRDSLPNF
CDR3nt: TGTGCCAGCAGCCTCCGGGACAGCCTCCCAAACTTC

d_gene: TRBD1
v_gene: TRBV6-4
j_gene: TRBJ2-3
abundance: NA
CDR3aa: CASSLTGGGTDTQYF
CDR3nt: TGTGCCAGCAGTCTCACAGGGGGCGGAACAGATACGCAGTATTTT

d_gene: NA
v_gene: TRBV30
j_gene: TRBJ1-5
abundance: NA
CDR3aa: CAWGGGGNQPQHF
CDR3nt: TGTGCCTGGGGTGGGGGGGGAAATCAGCCCCAGCATTTT

d_gene: TRBD1
v_gene: TRBV18
j_gene: TRBJ1-1
abundance: NA
CDR3aa: CASSPTGPGTEAFF
CDR3nt: TGTGCCAGCTCACCGACAGGGCCGGGGACTGAAGCTTTCTTT

d_gene: TRBD1
v_gene: TRBV18
j_gene: TRBJ1-5
abundance: NA
CDR3aa: CASSRDRVNSNQPQHF
CDR3nt: TGTGCCAGCTCACGGGACAGGGTGAATAGCAATCAGCCCCAGCATTTT

d_gene: NA
v_gene: TRBV5-1
j_gene: TRBJ1-4
abundance: NA
CDR3aa: CASTRGGQNNEKLFF
CDR3nt: TGCGCCAGCACCCGTGGCGGACAGAATAATGAAAAACTGTTTTTT

d_gene: TRBD2
v_gene: TRBV30
j_gene: TRBJ2-5
abundance: NA
CDR3aa: CAWSVQSLAGGETQYF
CDR3nt: TGTGCCTGGAGTGTACAAAGTCTAGCGGGAGGAGAGACCCAGTACTTC

d_gene: TRBD1
v_gene: TRBV13
j_gene: TRBJ2-5
abundance: NA
CDR3aa: CASSNPVQGALGLQYF
CDR3nt: TGTGCCAGCAGCAACCCCGTACAGGGGGCGCTGGGTCTCCAGTACTTC

d_gene: TRBD2
v_gene: TRBV19
j_gene: TRBJ2-7
abundance: NA
CDR3aa: CASSIASGKAEQYF
CDR3nt: TGTGCCAGTAGTATAGCTAGCGGGAAAGCCGAGCAGTACTTC

d_gene: TRBD2
v_gene: TRBV4-2
j_gene: TRBJ2-5
abundance: NA
CDR3aa: CASSTHSSGRAETQYF
CDR3nt: TGTGCCAGCAGCACCCATTCGAGCGGGAGGGCGGAGACCCAGTACTTC

d_gene: TRBD1
v_gene: TRBV7-9
j_gene: TRBJ1-2
abundance: few
CDR3aa: CASIGTGVYYGYTF
CDR3nt: TGTGCCAGCATAGGGACAGGGGTGTACTATGGCTACACCTTC

d_gene: NA
v_gene: TRBV10-3
j_gene: TRBJ2-1
abundance: once
CDR3aa: CAIRDTSSYNEQFF
CDR3nt: TGTGCCATCAGAGATACGAGCTCCTACAATGAGCAGTTCTTC

d_gene: TRBD1
v_gene: TRBV19
j_gene: TRBJ2-5
abundance: NA
CDR3aa: CASSKTGISWETQYF
CDR3nt: TGTGCCAGTAGCAAGACAGGGATTTCGTGGGAGACCCAGTACTTC

d_gene: NA
v_gene: TRBV18
j_gene: TRBJ2-3
abundance: few
CDR3aa: CASPVGGDTQYF
CDR3nt: TGTGCCAGCCCGGTCGGGGGAGATACGCAGTATTTT